The 11 T cell receptor beta chains below come from one sample, sequenced in a study of control samples from healthy donors and cancer patients. Sequencing was performed with immunoSEQ multiplex PCR; in TCRdb, only in-frame clones are kept and a portion is missing. The sample has about 130,000 clones; approximately 90% are singletons. Source material: blood. The receptors originated from a man aged 45-65 years in good health.

This sequence joins TRBV28 and TRBJ2-2; the D gene is possibly TRBD1 (5 bases). Per germline, CDR1 MDHEN and CDR2 SYDVKM. V was shortened by 11 bases and J by 7 bases, with 17 bases between the two germline ends. The CDR3 extends over 13 amino acids. This CDR3 reads CAVPGKNGGELFF. In nucleotides, the CDR3 is TGTGCCGTGCCAGGGAAGAACGGCGGGGAGCTGTTTTTT.

J is TRBJ2-4 and V is TRBV28, with D possibly TRBD1 on 5 matching bases. Per the germline V gene, CDR1 is MDHEN and CDR2 is SYDVKM. This CDR3 comprises 16 residues. Trimming stripped 5 bases from V and 1 base from J, with 15 bases between. The CDR3 DNA reads TGTGCCAGCAGTCTCCAGGGCTTGGGGGCCAAAAACATTCAGTACTTC. It specifies CASSLQGLGAKNIQYF.

J is TRBJ1-1 and V is TRBV15; D might be TRBD1 (5 bases). The CDR3 extends over 15 amino acids. Germline CDR1 LNHNV, CDR2 YYDKDF (reference sequence). V lost 1 base and J lost 2, with 11 bases in between. CDR3 nucleotides: TGTGCCACCAGCAGAGGGGGGTTCGAAAACACTGAAGCTTTCTTT. Translation: CATSRGGFENTEAFF. Looking up the rest from reference TRBV15 and TRBJ1-1 gives the full variable domain: DAMVIQNPRYQVTQFGKPVTLSCSQTLNHNVMYWYQQKSSQAPKLLFHYYDKDFNNEADTPDNFQSRRPNTSFCFLDIRSPGLGDTAMYLCATSRGGFENTEAFFGQGTRLTVV.

The genes are TRBV7-6 and TRBJ2-7, with TRBD2 matching 7 bases. CDR1 and CDR2 from the germline V gene are SGHVS and FNYEAQ. The CDR3 covers 15 residues. V shed 1 base and J 2 bases; nucleotides not matched to a gene: 5. The CDR3 protein is CASSLGPSGPYEQYF. The CDR3 coding sequence is TGTGCCAGCAGCTTAGGTCCTAGCGGACCCTACGAGCAGTACTTC.

This chain connects TRBV28 to TRBJ1-3; D is ambiguous. This CDR3 spans 14 amino acids. Germline lookup yields CDR1 MDHEN and CDR2 SYDVKM. Trimming took off 9 bases at V and 9 bases at J, with 21 bases between the two ends. The DNA of the CDR3 is TGTGCCAGTCAAACCCCCAATAGTCCAACCACCATATATTTT. Translation gives CASQTPNSPTTIYF.

This chain connects TRBV5-3 to TRBJ2-1; maybe TRBD2 (5 bases). TRBV5-3 is given ORF status, its function remaining uncertain. Trimming cost V 1 base and J 0 bases, with 11 bases left between them. The CDR3 runs 16 residues. Here the CDR3 reads CARSLWRHGSYNEQFF. The CDR3, as DNA: TGTGCCAGAAGCTTGTGGAGGCATGGCTCCTACAATGAGCAGTTCTTC.

This rearrangement joins TRBV5-6 to TRBJ1-3, with a weak D call TRBD1 (5 bases). V lost 4 bases and J lost 7, with 18 bases in between. Per germline, CDR1 SGHDT and CDR2 YYEEEE. The CDR3 contains 15 residues. CDR3 residues: CASSANTGRGNTIYF. CDR3 coding DNA: TGTGCCAGCAGCGCGAACACGGGACGGGGGAACACCATATATTTT.

This rearrangement joins TRBV27 to TRBJ1-4, with 10 bases matching TRBD1. The germline V gene encodes CDR1 MNHEY and CDR2 SMNVEV (reference sequence). After removal of 5 bases from V and 4 bases from J, the junction contained 7 bases not matched to a gene. The length of the CDR3 is 16 residues. CDR3 sequence reads: CASSPDRGLVNEKLFF. The CDR3 DNA is TGTGCCAGCAGTCCCGACAGGGGGCTTGTTAATGAAAAACTGTTTTTT.

This chain links TRBV28 with TRBJ2-3; TRBD2 matches at 9 bases. Germline CDR1 and CDR2: MDHEN and SYDVKM. There are 16 residues in the CDR3. V dropped 2 bases and J dropped 6; count of bases not matched to a gene: 9. CDR3 DNA sequence: TGTGCCAGCAGTTTAGCTGCGGCTAGCGGGGTGGATACGCAGTATTTT. The encoded protein is CASSLAAASGVDTQYF.

The rearrangement uses TRBV28 and TRBJ1-2; weak D call: TRBD1 (5 bases). In germline, CDR1 is MDHEN, CDR2 SYDVKM. The CDR3 contains 12 residues. V gave up 3 bases and J gave up 8 bases, with 10 bases separating them. The CDR3 DNA reads TGTGCCAGCAGTTTCAGGGTATTAGGCTACACCTTC. Amino acids: CASSFRVLGYTF.

This chain connects TRBV3-1 (or the pseudogene TRBV3-2) to TRBJ1-5, with D uncertain. Looked up from germline, CDR1 is LGHDT and CDR2 is YNNKEL (reference sequence). This CDR3 has 12 amino acids. V lost 5 bases to trimming and J lost 4 bases, with 6 bases between them. CDR3 sequence: CASSNRNQPQHF. In DNA, the CDR3 is TGTGCCAGCAGCAATAGAAATCAGCCCCAGCATTTT.